Shown below are 11 T cell receptor beta chains from a single sample sequenced in a study of blood T cell repertoires in COVID-19. The assay was immunoSEQ multiplex PCR, and TCRdb's table has in-frame clones only and misses some. The profile shows fewer than 130,000 clones, roughly 82% of them singletons. Sequenced: peripheral blood. The receptors come from a woman in her sixties or seventies with acute or convalescent COVID-19.

This clone was counted once. This chain connects TRBV11-2 to TRBJ1-2; D is ambiguous. This CDR3 spans 16 amino acids. V gave up 1 base and J gave up 5 bases, with 17 bases separating them. The V gene's germline CDR1 is SGHAT and CDR2 FQNNGV. The CDR3 bases are TGTGCCAGCAGCTTAGGATCCGTCGGGGTTGGGTATGGCTACACCTTC. Translated, it gives CASSLGSVGVGYGYTF.

The chain links TRBV25-1 to TRBJ1-4; possibly TRBD1 for D (6 bases). CDR1 is MGHDK, CDR2 SYGVNS, per germline. V was trimmed by 4 bases and J by 7 bases, leaving 16 bases between them. This CDR3 spans 15 amino acids. The CDR3 is CASSATGMASEKLFF. CDR3 nucleotide sequence: TGTGCCAGCAGTGCCACAGGGATGGCTAGTGAAAAACTGTTTTTT.

The rearrangement uses TRBV30 and TRBJ1-3; D unresolved. In germline, CDR1 is GTSNPN, CDR2 SVGIG (reference sequence). The V end was cut by 0 bases, the J end by 4 bases, with 13 bases between. The CDR3 extends over 15 amino acids. CDR3 coding DNA: TGTGCCTGGAGTGTAGCCGCATGGAGGGGAAACACCATATATTTT. Translation: CAWSVAAWRGNTIYF.

The chain's CDR3 is CASSGGTPNTGELFF. The CDR3 DNA follows: TGTGCCAGCAGCGGGGGGACCCCGAACACCGGGGAGCTGTTTTTT. V is TRBV5-4 and J is TRBJ2-2; D is possibly TRBD2 (6 bases). CDR3 size: 15 residues. Trimming left V 4 bases short and J 0 bases short, with 10 bases between. The germline V gene encodes CDR1 SGHNT and CDR2 YYREEE (reference sequence).

V is TRBV5-6 and J is TRBJ2-7, with D possibly TRBD1 on 5 matching bases. Trimming took off 0 bases at V and 4 bases at J, with 20 bases between the two ends. Germline CDR1 is SGHDT and CDR2 is YYEEEE. The CDR3 loop spans 17 amino acids. CDR3 bases: TGTGCCAGCAGCTTGGCCTTTGGTGGCGGTGGGGCTTACGAGCAGTACTTC. Its translation is CASSLAFGGGGAYEQYF.

The table lists this clone with a few counts. V is TRBV7-9 and J is TRBJ2-7; perhaps TRBD2 as D (6 bases). V dropped 5 bases and J dropped 6 bases, with 17 bases sitting between them. The germline V gene has CDR1 SEHNR and CDR2 FQNEAQ (reference sequence). The CDR3 contains 14 residues. CDR3 sequence reads: CASSLGGRSSEQYF. The CDR3 DNA follows: TGTGCCAGCAGCCTGGGGGGACGAAGTAGCGAGCAGTACTTC.

This clone was counted a single time. The chain carries TRBV16 and TRBJ1-5; 8 bases are shared with TRBD1. The CDR3 spans 16 residues. J lost 2 bases, V lost 4 bases, and 7 bases had no gene match. CDR1 KGHSY and CDR2 FQNENV come from the germline V gene. CDR3 nucleotides: TGTGCCAGCAGCCCAGACAGGGGAAGGGGCAATCAGCCCCAGCATTTT. The encoded protein is CASSPDRGRGNQPQHF.

This clone was seen more than once but under ten times. The V call is TRBV18, the J call TRBJ1-2; D perhaps matches TRBD1 (6 bases). Deletions cut 1 base from V and 6 bases from J, with 9 bases between. There are 13 residues in the CDR3. Per the germline V gene, CDR1 is KGHSH and CDR2 is LQKENI. The CDR3: CASSPRAGDGYTF. DNA of the CDR3: TGTGCCAGCTCACCACGGGCAGGGGATGGCTACACCTTC.

The chain couples TRBV29-1 to TRBJ2-1; a possible D gene is TRBD1 (6 bases). Trimming shortened V by 6 bases and J by 4 bases, and 19 bases separated the two germline ends. This CDR3 contains 15 residues. Germline CDR1 SQVTM, CDR2 ANQGSEA. The CDR3 DNA reads TGCAGCGTAATGGCAGAGGACAGAAATTACAATGAGCAGTTCTTC. It translates to CSVMAEDRNYNEQFF.

This chain links TRBV5-1 with TRBJ2-3, with a weak D call TRBD2 (6 bases). V dropped 0 bases and J dropped 1 base, with 9 bases sitting between them. CDR3 size: 15 residues. Germline loops: CDR1 SGHRS, CDR2 YFSETQ. The CDR3 is CASSLGSGGTDTQYF. In DNA form, the CDR3 reads TGCGCCAGCAGCTTGGGATCGGGGGGCACAGATACGCAGTATTTT. The entire variable domain, with the rest obtained from reference TRBV5-1 and TRBJ2-3, is as follows: KAGVTQTPRYLIKTRGQQVTLSCSPISGHRSVSWYQQTPGQGLQFLFEYFSETQRNKGNFPGRFSGRQFSNSRSEMNVSTLELGDSALYLCASSLGSGGTDTQYFGPGTRLTVL.

The V call is TRBV19, the J call TRBJ1-1, with D tentatively TRBD1 (6 bases). The V end was cut by 6 bases, the J end by 1 base, with 15 bases between. Germline V CDR1 and CDR2: LNHDA, SQIVND (reference sequence). This CDR3 comprises 15 residues. CDR3 coding DNA: TGTGCCAGTAGCGGCGGAAGGGGGGGGAACACTGAAGCTTTCTTT. Translating gives CASSGGRGGNTEAFF. The full variable domain, completed using reference TRBV19 and TRBJ1-1, is DGGITQSPKYLFRKEGQNVTLSCEQNLNHDAMYWYRQDPGQGLRLIYYSQIVNDFQKGDIAEGYSVSREKKESFPLTVTSAQKNPTAFYLCASSGGRGGNTEAFFGQGTRLTVV.